Listed below are T cell receptor beta chains from one sample, sequenced in a study of T-cell memory formation after mild COVID-19. TCRdb redid the calling of the 5' RACE reads with MiXCR, one entry per CDR3 protein. Of over 45,000 distinct CDR3 sequences listed, 25% to 35% were seen once; the top ten hold around 46%. The sample taken for sequencing was PBMCs or a T cell subset sorted from them (not recorded which). The receptors originated from a man aged 18-30 years who had mild COVID-19 (a few samples of this study predate the infection). Cell type and time point are not known. Both conserved end residues are part of each CDR3. A D gene is named only where the DNA matches it firmly. The size of a clone is reported for some rows only, either as once, few or many, or as a class for expanded clones.

v_call	clone_size	d_call	j_call	cdr3_nt	cdr3_aa
TRBV5-5	few	TRBD1	TRBJ1-5	TGTGCCAGCAGCTGGACAGGCGAACAGCCCCAGCATTTT	CASSWTGEQPQHF
TRBV7-3	NA	TRBD2	TRBJ2-2	TGTGCCAGCAGCCGGACTAGCGGCGCCGGGGAGCTGTTTTTT	CASSRTSGAGELFF
TRBV12-3/TRBV12-4	NA	NA	TRBJ2-7	TGTGCCAGCAGTCCCCCTCCGGGATACGAGCAGTACTTC	CASSPPPGYEQYF
TRBV7-3	NA	NA	TRBJ2-5	TGTGCCAGCAGTTTTCCCGGCGAGACCCAGTACTTC	CASSFPGETQYF
TRBV6-2/TRBV6-3	NA	TRBD1	TRBJ2-2	TGTGCCAGCAGCCGCCGGACAGGGTACACCGGGGAGCTGTTTTTT	CASSRRTGYTGELFF
TRBV10-3	NA	NA	TRBJ2-7	TGTGCCATCAGTGAAAAGGGTGAGGCCTACGAGCAGTACTTC	CAISEKGEAYEQYF
TRBV5-4	few	NA	TRBJ2-5	TGTGCCAGCAGCACGTCCAGGGGCGGCGAGACCCAGTACTTC	CASSTSRGGETQYF
TRBV6-2/TRBV6-3	NA	TRBD1	TRBJ2-2	TGTGCCAGCAGATGGACAGGGGGGGATGCCGGGGAGCTGTTTTTT	CASRWTGGDAGELFF
TRBV15	NA	TRBD1	TRBJ1-5	TGTGCCACCAGCGGAGACAGGGCTTTTGGGCAGCCCCAGCATTTT	CATSGDRAFGQPQHF
TRBV29-1	NA	NA	TRBJ2-7	TGCAGCGTTGAGGATGGTACTATGGCCTCCTACGAGCAGTACTTC	CSVEDGTMASYEQYF
TRBV6-2/TRBV6-3	NA	NA	TRBJ2-1	TGTGCCAGCAGCCTCCCTCCAGGGATCTCCTACAATGAGCAGTTCTTC	CASSLPPGISYNEQFF
TRBV20-1	few	TRBD1	TRBJ2-7	TGCAGTGCTAGAGGACAGGGGTTCCACGAGCAGTACTTC	CSARGQGFHEQYF
TRBV29-1	NA	NA	TRBJ1-1	TGCAGCGTTCCGGGCGGGAACACTGAAGCTTTCTTT	CSVPGGNTEAFF
TRBV29-1	NA	NA	TRBJ2-4	TGCAGCGTTGCGGACAAAAACATTCAGTACTTC	CSVADKNIQYF
TRBV28	NA	NA	TRBJ1-4	TGTGCCAGCAGTTTCCCGGGACGGTCGAATGAAAAACTGTTTTTT	CASSFPGRSNEKLFF